Sequencing of this T cell receptor (beta chain) was carried out in a study of OX40 agonist ivuxolimab in advanced cancers. General notes on the study: Ivuxolimab was a fully human IgG2 agonistic monoclonal antibody targeting the costimulatory receptor OX40 (CD134). Intravenous ivuxolimab was administered to patients every 2 weeks at six dose levels: 0.01, 0.1, 0.3, 1.5, 3 and 10 mg/kg. Of the approximately 50 patients in dose escalation, 19 had hepatocellular carcinoma, about 15 had melanoma, 9 had renal cell carcinoma and 9 had head and neck cancer. A male proportion of around 80% and a mean age of 60 years, ranging from about 23 to 79, were recorded for the dose-escalation cohort. Patients were allowed to have had prior anti-PD-1, anti-PD-L1 or anti-CTLA-4 therapy, and 40% of the dose-escalation patients had been treated with checkpoint inhibitors. Three dose-escalation patients achieved partial responses, one with hepatocellular carcinoma and two with cutaneous melanoma. Peripheral TCRbeta sequencing was intended to test whether TCR sequence diversity was altered and clonal T-cell expansion was caused by ivuxolimab. The paper reports the monotherapy dose-escalation portion (N of about 50 patients) of the phase I ivuxolimab trial. The investigation overall reported the following: Low levels of normalized T-cell clonal expansion were also seen in some nonresponding patients. Antigen specificity was not determined for the clonally expanded peripheral T cells. After ivuxolimab, more expanded clones were found on average in CD8+ T cells than in CD4+ T cells. At doses from 0.1 to 3.0 mg/kg, clonal expansion was seen in both CD4+ and CD8+ blood T cells between baseline and week 6. In partial responders in the 0.1-3.0 mg/kg groups, normalized peripheral clonal expansion was found to be among the lowest, especially among CD8+ T cells.

For sequencing of the TCRbeta CDR3 region, genomic DNA was extracted from the sorted cells. The immunoSEQ Assay was used to sequence the TCRbeta CDR3 regions. As stored in TCRdb, this immuneACCESS dataset retains in-frame rearrangements with V and J assigned. A fraction of the clones does not appear; measured against another copy, unresolved V genes explain less than half of the discrepancy, and the remainder lacks a known reason. This sample comprises more than 40,000 clones, about 88% of them detected only once. The ten largest clones capture less than 3.5% of the sample. Of note for this clone: Its binding antigen is unknown. One base away there is no much larger clone; base qualities are not given.

Here V drops 0 bases and J drops 10 bases, and the junction holds 10 bases not matched to any gene. CDR1 and CDR2 are drawn from the germline V gene: SGDLS, YYNGEE. The CDR3, cysteine through phenylalanine, is 16 amino acids long. Only CDR3 DNA is held: 48 bases, read in frame from base 1. The trial excluded patients who had a history of autoimmune disease or who were on systemic immunosuppression. In every dose cohort, peripheral blood was drawn for TCR sequencing at baseline, cycle 4 day 1, and cycle 7 day 1. Samples came from an open-label, multicenter, first-in-human phase I dose-escalation trial of ivuxolimab. Adults with locally advanced or metastatic melanoma, renal cell, hepatocellular, or head and neck squamous cell carcinoma were enrolled in the trial. CD4+ and CD8+ T cells were sorted separately from peripheral blood before TCR sequencing.

This receptor chain uses TRBV9 and TRBJ1-6; TRBD1 lines up with 7 middle nucleotides. The clonotype was recovered from an adult with an advanced solid tumor such as melanoma, head and neck, liver or kidney cancer. Sequenced material: CD4+ or CD8+ T cells sorted from blood, taken in a trial of the OX40 agonist ivuxolimab. The base sequence is TGTGCCAGCAGCGTAGCCTCGGCAACAGGGGTATCACCCCTCCACTTT. This is translated as CASSVASATGVSPLHF.